The present TCR beta chain was sequenced within a study of T-cell reconstitution after alpha-beta-depleted transplantation in children (dated by TCRdb to the mid-2010s). At the level of the whole study: T-cell immune reconstitution after TCRalphabeta/CD19-depleted allogeneic hematopoietic cell transplantation in children was quantitatively tracked in the study by means of TCR repertoire profiling.

As to this clonotype: Its antigen remains undetermined. The input lacks base qualities; no much larger clone sits a single base away.

The CDR3, from cysteine to phenylalanine, totals 14 residues. Only the CDR3 part of the read is kept: 42 bases, read in frame from the first base. V has 8 bases trimmed and J has 4 bases trimmed; junction bases matching no gene number 9. CDR1 and CDR2, per the germline V gene, are MDHEN and SYDVKM. The library was made by PCR. The sequencing machine was an Illumina HiSeq 2500. Molecular barcoding was employed in the preparation of TCR libraries, with unique molecular identifiers being used to normalize TCRbeta repertoire quantification. Starting from the raw public reads, TCRdb applied fastp trimming at Q25, assembled clones with MiXCR and retained in-frame beta chains. For every CDR3 protein sequence, its rows merge into one entry that carries the most common genes and DNA. The sample includes approximately 640,000 distinct CDR3 sequences, with roughly 17% observed a single time. 1.1% of the sample is in the top ten clones.

The receptor comes from a human donor who donated a stem cell graft to a child with acute myeloid leukemia. The specimen was PBMCs from the stem cell graft donor, collected from the stem cell graft. The chain links TRBV28 with TRBJ1-1; 8 central bases correspond to TRBD1. The CDR3 reads CASGRPDRVTEAFF. The DNA is TGTGCCAGCGGAAGACCGGACAGGGTCACTGAAGCTTTCTTT.